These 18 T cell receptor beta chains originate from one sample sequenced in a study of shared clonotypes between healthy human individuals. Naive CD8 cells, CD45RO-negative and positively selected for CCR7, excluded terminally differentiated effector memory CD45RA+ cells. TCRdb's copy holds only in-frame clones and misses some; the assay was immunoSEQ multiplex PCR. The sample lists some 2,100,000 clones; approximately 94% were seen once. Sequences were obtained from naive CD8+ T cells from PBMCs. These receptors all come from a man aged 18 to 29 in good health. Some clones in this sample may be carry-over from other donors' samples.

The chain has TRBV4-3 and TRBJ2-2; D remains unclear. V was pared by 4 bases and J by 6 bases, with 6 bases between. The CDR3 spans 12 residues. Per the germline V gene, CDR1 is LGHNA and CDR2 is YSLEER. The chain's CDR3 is CASSPPPGELFF. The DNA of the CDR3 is TGCGCCAGCAGCCCCCCTCCCGGGGAGCTGTTTTTT.

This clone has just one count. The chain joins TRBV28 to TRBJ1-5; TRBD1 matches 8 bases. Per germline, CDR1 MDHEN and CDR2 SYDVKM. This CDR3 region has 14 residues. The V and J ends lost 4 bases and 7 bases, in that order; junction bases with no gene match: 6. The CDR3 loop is CASSSGTGWQPQHF. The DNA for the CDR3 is TGTGCCAGCAGTTCCGGGACAGGTTGGCAGCCCCAGCATTTT.

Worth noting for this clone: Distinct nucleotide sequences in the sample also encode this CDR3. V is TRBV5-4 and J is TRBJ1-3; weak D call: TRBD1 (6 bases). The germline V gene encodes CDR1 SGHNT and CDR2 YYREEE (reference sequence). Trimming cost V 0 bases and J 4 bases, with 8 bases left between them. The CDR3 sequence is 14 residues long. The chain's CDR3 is CASSLDRAGNTIYF. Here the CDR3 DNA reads TGTGCCAGCAGCTTGGACAGGGCCGGAAACACCATATATTTT.

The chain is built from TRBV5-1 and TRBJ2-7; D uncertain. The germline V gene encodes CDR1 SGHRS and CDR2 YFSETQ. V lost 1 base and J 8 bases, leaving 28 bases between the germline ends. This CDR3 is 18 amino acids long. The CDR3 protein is CASSLSDRMSDADVKQYF. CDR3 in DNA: TGCGCCAGCAGCTTGTCGGACCGGATGTCAGACGCTGATGTAAAGCAGTACTTC.

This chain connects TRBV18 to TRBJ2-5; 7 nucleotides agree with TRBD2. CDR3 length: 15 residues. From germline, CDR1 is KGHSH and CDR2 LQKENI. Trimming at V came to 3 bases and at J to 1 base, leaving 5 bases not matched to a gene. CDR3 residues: CASSPSWGGQETQYF. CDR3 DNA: TGTGCCAGCTCACCGTCCTGGGGGGGCCAAGAGACCCAGTACTTC. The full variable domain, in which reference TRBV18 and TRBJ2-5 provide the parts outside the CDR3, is NAGVMQNPRHLVRRRGQEARLRCSPMKGHSHVYWYRQLPEEGLKFMVYLQKENIIDESGMPKERFSAEFPKEGPSILRIQQVVRGDSAAYFCASSPSWGGQETQYFGPGTRLLVL.

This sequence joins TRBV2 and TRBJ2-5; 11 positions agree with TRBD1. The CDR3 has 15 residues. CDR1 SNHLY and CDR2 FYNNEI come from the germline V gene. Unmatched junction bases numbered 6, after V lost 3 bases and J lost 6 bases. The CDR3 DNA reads TGTGCCAGCAGTGAGGACAGGGGGCGCTTACAGACCCAGTACTTC. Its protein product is CASSEDRGRLQTQYF.

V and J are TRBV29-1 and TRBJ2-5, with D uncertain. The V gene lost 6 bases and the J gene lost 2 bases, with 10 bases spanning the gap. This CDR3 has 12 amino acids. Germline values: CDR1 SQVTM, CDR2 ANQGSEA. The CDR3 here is CSVPMFQETQYF. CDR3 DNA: TGCAGCGTGCCCATGTTTCAAGAGACCCAGTACTTC. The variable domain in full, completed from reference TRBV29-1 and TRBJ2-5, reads SAVISQKPSRDICQRGTSLTIQCQVDSQVTMMFWYRQQPGQSLTLIATANQGSEATYESGFVIDKFPISRPNLTFSTLTVSNMSPEDSSIYLCSVPMFQETQYFGPGTRLLVL.

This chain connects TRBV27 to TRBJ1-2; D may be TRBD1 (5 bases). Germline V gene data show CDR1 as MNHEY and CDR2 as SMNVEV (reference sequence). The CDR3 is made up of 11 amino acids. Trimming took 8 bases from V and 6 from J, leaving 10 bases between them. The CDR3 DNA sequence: TGTGCCAGCCAGGCGGGGGATGGCTACACCTTC. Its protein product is CASQAGDGYTF.

The CDR3 spells CSVEVEGNYEQYF. The CDR3 region has the DNA TGCAGCGTTGAAGTTGAGGGCAATTACGAGCAGTACTTC. The chain has TRBV29-1 and TRBJ2-7, with D tentatively TRBD2 (5 bases). The CDR3 loop spans 13 amino acids. Germline CDR1 reads SQVTM; CDR2 reads ANQGSEA. V lost 1 base, J lost 4 bases, and 11 bases lay in between.

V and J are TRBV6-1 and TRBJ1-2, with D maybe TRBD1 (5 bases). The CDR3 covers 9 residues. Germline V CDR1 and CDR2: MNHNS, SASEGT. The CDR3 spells CAGGDGYTF. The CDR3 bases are TGTGCGGGGGGAGATGGCTACACCTTC.

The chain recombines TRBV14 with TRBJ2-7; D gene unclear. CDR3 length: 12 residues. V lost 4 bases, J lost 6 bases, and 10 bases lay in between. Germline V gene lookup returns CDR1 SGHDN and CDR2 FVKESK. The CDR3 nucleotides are TGTGCCAGCAGCCCCACCCTCCTCGAGCAGTACTTC. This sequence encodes CASSPTLLEQYF.

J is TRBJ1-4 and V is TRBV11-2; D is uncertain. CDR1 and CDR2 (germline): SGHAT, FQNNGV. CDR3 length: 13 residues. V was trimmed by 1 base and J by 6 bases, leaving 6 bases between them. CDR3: CASSLVGDEKLFF. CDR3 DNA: TGTGCCAGCAGCTTAGTTGGGGATGAAAAACTGTTTTTT.

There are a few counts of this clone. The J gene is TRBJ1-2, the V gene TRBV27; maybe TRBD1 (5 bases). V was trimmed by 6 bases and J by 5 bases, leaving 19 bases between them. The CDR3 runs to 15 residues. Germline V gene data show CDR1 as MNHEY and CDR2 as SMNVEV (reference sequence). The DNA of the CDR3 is TGTGCCAGCAGCCCGAGGCAGGGAGGAGGTTATGGCTACACCTTC. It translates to CASSPRQGGGYGYTF.

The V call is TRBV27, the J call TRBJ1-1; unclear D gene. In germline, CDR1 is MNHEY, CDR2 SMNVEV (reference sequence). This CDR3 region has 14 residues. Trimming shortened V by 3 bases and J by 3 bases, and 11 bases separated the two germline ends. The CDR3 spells CASSFEVGDTEAFF. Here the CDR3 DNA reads TGTGCCAGCAGTTTCGAGGTTGGGGACACTGAAGCTTTCTTT.

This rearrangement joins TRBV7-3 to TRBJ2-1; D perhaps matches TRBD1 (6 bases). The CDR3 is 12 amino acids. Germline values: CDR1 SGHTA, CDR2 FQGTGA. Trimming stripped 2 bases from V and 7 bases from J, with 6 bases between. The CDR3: CASSLQGNEQFF. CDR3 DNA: TGTGCCAGCAGCTTACAGGGGAATGAGCAGTTCTTC.

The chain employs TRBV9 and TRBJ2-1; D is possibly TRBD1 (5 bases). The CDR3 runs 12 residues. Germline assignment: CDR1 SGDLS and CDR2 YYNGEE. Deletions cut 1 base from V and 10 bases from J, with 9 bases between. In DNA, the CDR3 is TGTGCCAGCAGCGTACTCCCAGGGGAGCAGTTCTTC. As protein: CASSVLPGEQFF.

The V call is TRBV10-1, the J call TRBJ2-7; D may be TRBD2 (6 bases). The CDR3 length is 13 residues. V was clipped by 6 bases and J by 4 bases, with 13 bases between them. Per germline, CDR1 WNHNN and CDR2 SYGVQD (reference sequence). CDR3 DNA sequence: TGCGCCAGCAGCGACCGGGACTCATACGAGCAGTACTTC. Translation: CASSDRDSYEQYF.

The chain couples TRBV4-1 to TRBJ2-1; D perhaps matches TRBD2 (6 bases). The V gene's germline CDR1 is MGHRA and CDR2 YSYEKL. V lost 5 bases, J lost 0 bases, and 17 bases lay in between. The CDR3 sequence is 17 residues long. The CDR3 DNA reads TGCGCCAGCAGCGCACGCGGGGCCGAGAGCTCCTACAATGAGCAGTTCTTC. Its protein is CASSARGAESSYNEQFF.